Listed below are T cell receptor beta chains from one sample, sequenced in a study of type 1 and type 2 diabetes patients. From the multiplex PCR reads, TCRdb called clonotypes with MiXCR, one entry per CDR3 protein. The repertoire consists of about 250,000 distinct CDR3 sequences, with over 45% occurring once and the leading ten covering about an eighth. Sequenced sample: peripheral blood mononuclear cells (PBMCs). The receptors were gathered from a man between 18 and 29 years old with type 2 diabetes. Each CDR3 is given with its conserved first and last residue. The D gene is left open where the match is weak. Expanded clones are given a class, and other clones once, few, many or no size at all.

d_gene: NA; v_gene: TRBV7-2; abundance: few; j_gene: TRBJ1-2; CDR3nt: TGTGCCAGCAGCTTAATCGCTCTCCTCCCCCGCTACACCTTC; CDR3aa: CASSLIALLPRYTF
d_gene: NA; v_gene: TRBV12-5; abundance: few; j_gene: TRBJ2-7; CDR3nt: TGTGCTAGTGGATGGGACCTTCCCTCCTACGAGCAGTACTTC; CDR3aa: CASGWDLPSYEQYF
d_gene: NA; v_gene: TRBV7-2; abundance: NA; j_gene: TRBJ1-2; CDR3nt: TGTGCCAGCAGCCTGACAGACACGGAAGCTAACTATGGCTACACCTTC; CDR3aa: CASSLTDTEANYGYTF
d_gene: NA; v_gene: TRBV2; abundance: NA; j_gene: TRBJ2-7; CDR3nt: TGTGCCGGACACGAGACAGACCACTACGAGCAGTACTTC; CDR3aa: CAGHETDHYEQYF
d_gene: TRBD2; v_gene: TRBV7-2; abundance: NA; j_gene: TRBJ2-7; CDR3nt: TGTGCCAGCAGTTCGGGACTAGCGGGGGGTTCCTACGAGCAGTACTTC; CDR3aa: CASSSGLAGGSYEQYF
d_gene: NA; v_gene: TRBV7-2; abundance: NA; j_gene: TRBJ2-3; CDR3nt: TGTGCCAGCAGCTTAGCGTCCGCCCAGGCAGATACGCAGTATTTT; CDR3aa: CASSLASAQADTQYF
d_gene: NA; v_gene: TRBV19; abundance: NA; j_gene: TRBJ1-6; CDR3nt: TGTGCCAGTACCCCCATAGCGGGGGCCAGAGGTCGGCCGTATTCACCCCTCCACTTT; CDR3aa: CASTPIAGARGRPYSPLHF
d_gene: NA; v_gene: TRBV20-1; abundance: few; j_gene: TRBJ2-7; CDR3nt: TGCAGTGCTGCCGGGGCCAATCCCTACGAGCAGTACTTC; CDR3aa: CSAAGANPYEQYF
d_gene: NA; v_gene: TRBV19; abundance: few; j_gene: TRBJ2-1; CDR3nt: TGTGCCAGTAGTGGGTTTCCCAATGAGCAGTTCTTC; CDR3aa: CASSGFPNEQFF
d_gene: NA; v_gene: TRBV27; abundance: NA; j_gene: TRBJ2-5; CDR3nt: TGTGCCAGCAGTTCGCTACTAAAAGAGACCCAGTACTTC; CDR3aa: CASSSLLKETQYF
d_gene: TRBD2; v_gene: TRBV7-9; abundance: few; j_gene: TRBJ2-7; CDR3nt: TGTGCCAGCAGCTCTAGCGGGACTTTGGTCTACGAGCAGTACTTC; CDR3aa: CASSSSGTLVYEQYF
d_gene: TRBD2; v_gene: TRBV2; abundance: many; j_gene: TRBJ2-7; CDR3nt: TGTGCCAGCAGTGACGCTGACCTAGCGGGGTTGTCCTACGAGCAGTACTTC; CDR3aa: CASSDADLAGLSYEQYF
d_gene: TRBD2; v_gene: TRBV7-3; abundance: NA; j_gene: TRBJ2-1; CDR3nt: TGTGCCAGCAGCTTAAGCTTAGCGGGCAGCTCCTACAATGAGCAGTTCTTC; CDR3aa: CASSLSLAGSSYNEQFF
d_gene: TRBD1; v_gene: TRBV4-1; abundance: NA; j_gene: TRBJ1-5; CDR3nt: TGCGCCAGCAGCCAAGGACAGGGGAGAGGGCGGCCCCAGCATTTT; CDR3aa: CASSQGQGRGRPQHF
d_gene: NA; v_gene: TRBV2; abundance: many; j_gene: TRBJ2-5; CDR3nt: TGTGCCAGCAGTGCCCCAAACTTGCAGGTCCAGGAGACCCAGTACTTC; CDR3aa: CASSAPNLQVQETQYF
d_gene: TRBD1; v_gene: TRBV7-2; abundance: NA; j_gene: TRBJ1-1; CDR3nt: TGTGCCAGCAGCACTTCAGGGGGAGAAACTGAAGCTTTCTTT; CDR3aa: CASSTSGGETEAFF
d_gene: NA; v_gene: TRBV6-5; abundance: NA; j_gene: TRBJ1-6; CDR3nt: TGTGCCAGCAGTTATGGCGGGACCTATAATTCACCCCTCCACTTT; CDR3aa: CASSYGGTYNSPLHF
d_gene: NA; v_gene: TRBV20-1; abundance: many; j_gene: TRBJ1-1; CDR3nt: TGCAGTGCTAGAGAGGTGTGGAAAGCTTTCTTT; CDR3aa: CSAREVWKAFF